The table lists the clone carrying this TCR beta chain with a count of one. Germline CDR1 SEHNR, CDR2 FQNEAQ (reference sequence). This CDR3 is 14 amino acids long. J was trimmed by 1 base and V by 5 bases; bases with no gene match: 4. As processed by the authors: Estimated nucleated cell counts came from reference gene primer amplification. This table comes from immunoSEQ multiplex PCR, and its TCRdb copy is limited to in-frame clones, with some not included. V, J and clone size were drawn from that table, and D and trimming were deduced from the DNA. This table holds some 170,000 clones, roughly 86% found once. These data are taken from a study of blood T cell repertoires in COVID-19. On the study more broadly: Material from acute and convalescent COVID-19 was sourced from the United States, Italy and Spain. T cells, B-cell-depleted T cells, or PBMCs supplied cDNA or gDNA.

The V gene is TRBV7-9, the J gene TRBJ1-1; 7 bases align to TRBD1. Source material: peripheral blood. The TCR comes from a woman in her fifties or sixties with acute or convalescent COVID-19. The CDR3 DNA reads as TGTGCCAGCAGCCTGCACAGGGGGAACACTGAAGCTTTCTTT. This encodes CASSLHRGNTEAFF.